Listed here are 26 T cell receptor beta chains from one sample, sequenced in a study of T cell repertoires in cytomegalovirus infection. Each CDR3 protein is one row after TCRdb ran MiXCR on the reads. The table includes roughly 230,000 distinct CDR3 sequences, approximately 22% detected once. The material sequenced was CD8+ T cells from PBMCs. The receptor set was obtained from a human donor in good health (CMV status not recorded). Some clones in this sample may be carry-over from other donors' samples.

This clonotype was counted between two and nine times. The CDR3 protein is CASRAGGPSYEQYF. The CDR3 bases are TGTGCCAGCAGGGCGGGGGGCCCCTCCTACGAGCAGTACTTC. This chain links TRBV6-1 with TRBJ2-7, with 8 bases matching TRBD2. The CDR3 totals 14 residues. CDR1 is MNHNS, CDR2 SASEGT, per germline. J gave up 0 bases and V 6 bases, and 4 bases lay outside the gene matches.

The chain joins TRBV28 to TRBJ1-1, with a possible D match to TRBD1 (6 bases). Germline CDR1 and CDR2: MDHEN and SYDVKM. The CDR3 has 14 residues. V was trimmed by 7 bases and J by 5 bases, leaving 17 bases between them. In nucleotides, the CDR3 is TGTGCCAGCAAATTGAGGGGGGCTGGGACTGAAGCTTTCTTT. Translating it yields CASKLRGAGTEAFF.

This clonotype has a count of ten or more. The chain employs TRBV7-9 and TRBJ2-2; 8 nucleotides agree with TRBD1. The CDR3 loop spans 15 amino acids. V lost 5 bases and J lost 7; bases outside the gene matches: 9. From germline, CDR1 is SEHNR and CDR2 FQNEAQ (reference sequence). The CDR3 bases are TGTGCCAGCAGCCCGAAGGACAGGGCGGACGGGGAGCTGTTTTTT. This encodes CASSPKDRADGELFF.

This clonotype was observed a few times. The V gene is TRBV7-6, the J gene TRBJ1-1; D gene uncertain. The CDR3 is made up of 16 amino acids. Trimming shortened V by 4 bases and J by 0 bases, and 15 bases separated the two germline ends. Germline CDR1 reads SGHVS; CDR2 reads FNYEAQ. As DNA, the CDR3 is TGTGCCAGCAGCTCAACCCGGTCCGATATGAACACTGAAGCTTTCTTT. Translation: CASSSTRSDMNTEAFF. The whole variable domain, filled in from reference TRBV7-6 and TRBJ1-1, reads GAGVSQSPRYKVTKRGQDVALRCDPISGHVSLYWYRQALGQGPEFLTYFNYEAQQDKSGLPNDRFSAERPEGSISTLTIQRTEQRDSAMYRCASSSTRSDMNTEAFFGQGTRLTVV.

This clonotype has a count of ten or more. This chain joins TRBV7-8 and TRBJ2-5, with D possibly TRBD2 on 5 matching bases. The CDR3 sequence is 14 residues long. Trimming shortened V by 5 bases and J by 4 bases, and 14 bases separated the two germline ends. Germline CDR1 is SGHVS and CDR2 is FQNEAQ. The CDR3 nucleotides are TGTGCCAGCAGCCCGATTGACCGGGGAGAGACCCAGTACTTC. Its protein product is CASSPIDRGETQYF.

The chain employs TRBV7-6 and TRBJ2-1, with 7 bases lining up with TRBD2. Germline CDR1 is SGHVS and CDR2 is FNYEAQ. V dropped 7 bases and J dropped 5; count of bases not matched to a gene: 5. The CDR3 is 13 residues long. CDR3 DNA sequence: TGTGCCAGCATCGAGCGGGGACACAATGAGCAGTTCTTC. It is translated as CASIERGHNEQFF.

This clonotype was picked up a small number of times. V is TRBV10-3 and J is TRBJ2-5; D may be TRBD1 (5 bases). This CDR3 has 14 residues. V lost 3 bases and J lost 1, with 9 bases in between. Germline values: CDR1 ENHRY, CDR2 SYGVKD. This chain's CDR3 is CAISEPGFQETQYF. The CDR3 nucleotides are TGTGCCATCAGTGAACCAGGGTTCCAAGAGACCCAGTACTTC.

In its sample, this clonotype was seen a few times. This chain links TRBV27 with TRBJ2-7; weak D call: TRBD1 (5 bases). Germline loops: CDR1 MNHEY, CDR2 SMNVEV (reference sequence). Trimming stripped 9 bases from V and 5 bases from J, with 20 bases between. The CDR3 loop spans 14 amino acids. The CDR3 is CASALQESRDEQYF. In DNA, the CDR3 is TGTGCCAGTGCGTTACAGGAAAGTCGCGACGAGCAGTACTTC.

The chain has TRBV6-5 and TRBJ1-5; TRBD1 matches at 9 bases. With 6 bases clipped from V and 8 bases from J, the junction kept 8 bases outside the gene matches. Per germline, CDR1 MNHEY and CDR2 SVGAGI. CDR3 size: 14 residues. This chain's CDR3 is CASRTGTGLEPQHF. For the CDR3, the DNA is TGTGCCAGCAGGACCGGGACAGGGTTGGAGCCCCAGCATTTT.

This clonotype was detected a few times. The chain joins TRBV6-2 or TRBV6-3 to TRBJ2-3, with D possibly TRBD2 on 6 matching bases. The CDR3 length is 16 residues. The germline V gene has CDR1 MNHEY and CDR2 SVGEGT. V dropped 6 bases and J dropped 3 bases, with 19 bases sitting between them. The CDR3 spells CASRKPWEVRTDTQYF. CDR3 nucleotides: TGTGCCAGCAGAAAACCCTGGGAGGTTCGGACAGATACGCAGTATTTT.

In its sample, this clonotype was seen a few times. V and J are TRBV14 and TRBJ2-7; TRBD1 might be the D (6 bases). Germline-derived CDR1 and CDR2 are SGHDN and FVKESK. V shed 0 bases and J shed 4 bases, with 19 bases lying between them. There are 17 residues in the CDR3. The CDR3 here is CASSQDGSQGGLYEQYF. DNA for the CDR3: TGTGCCAGCAGCCAAGACGGAAGCCAAGGGGGTCTTTACGAGCAGTACTTC.

This clonotype was detected only a few times. The chain joins TRBV24-1 to TRBJ1-1; 9 nucleotides agree with TRBD1. The CDR3 has 14 residues. The V segment lost 4 bases and the J segment 9 bases; nucleotides outside the gene matches: 8. CDR1 and CDR2 (germline): KGHDR, SFDVKD. The CDR3: CATSDPGQGDKAFF. CDR3 in DNA: TGTGCCACCAGTGACCCGGGACAGGGTGATAAAGCTTTCTTT.

This chain links TRBV5-6 with TRBJ2-5; D is undetermined. The V gene lost 2 bases and the J gene lost 5 bases, with 7 bases spanning the gap. Germline CDR1 is SGHDT and CDR2 is YYEEEE. The CDR3 consists of 12 residues. The CDR3 DNA is TGTGCCAGCAGCTTTATTGACGAGACCCAGTACTTC. Residues: CASSFIDETQYF.

V gene TRBV29-1 combines with J gene TRBJ1-2; 7 nucleotides line up with TRBD1. The CDR3 is 13 residues long. From germline, CDR1 is SQVTM and CDR2 ANQGSEA. Trimming cost V 7 bases and J 4 bases; bases outside gene matches: 9. Here the CDR3 reads CSASQGYGYGYTF. DNA of the CDR3: TGCAGCGCCTCACAGGGGTATGGCTATGGCTACACCTTC.

The rearrangement links TRBV28 to TRBJ1-5; D is undetermined. CDR1 and CDR2 from the germline V gene are MDHEN and SYDVKM. CDR3 length: 16 residues. V shed 1 base and J shed 1 base, with 11 bases lying between them. CDR3 DNA: TGTGCCAGCAGTTTATTGGCCCAATACAGCAATCAGCCCCAGCATTTT. Its translation: CASSLLAQYSNQPQHF. Based on the CDR3 plus reference TRBV28 and TRBJ1-5, the full variable domain is DVKVTQSSRYLVKRTGEKVFLECVQDMDHENMFWYRQDPGLGLRLIYFSYDVKMKEKGDIPEGYSVSREKKERFSLILESASTNQTSMYLCASSLLAQYSNQPQHFGDGTRLSIL.

This clonotype was seen more than once but under ten times. V usage is TRBV5-4 and J usage is TRBJ2-1; either TRBD1 or TRBD2 may fit D (5 bases each). Germline-derived CDR1 and CDR2 are SGHNT and YYREEE (reference sequence). The V gene lost 3 bases and the J gene lost 6 bases, with 22 bases spanning the gap. CDR3 size: 17 residues. CDR3 in DNA: TGTGCCAGCAGCTCGGACCCCGGGACGGAAGTGAGCAATGAGCAGTTCTTC. Its protein product is CASSSDPGTEVSNEQFF.

This clonotype was seen many times. This chain joins TRBV7-6 and TRBJ1-5, with D possibly being TRBD1 (5 bases). The length of the CDR3 is 14 residues. V gave up 4 bases and J gave up 4 bases, with 11 bases separating them. Looked up from germline, CDR1 is SGHVS and CDR2 is FNYEAQ. In DNA form, the CDR3 reads TGTGCCAGCAGCTCAGTCGGGGGTAATCAGCCCCAGCATTTT. Protein product: CASSSVGGNQPQHF.

This clonotype was found many times. V and J are TRBV7-6 and TRBJ2-7, with TRBD1 matching over 9 bases. V was pared by 3 bases and J by 2 bases, with 5 bases of the junction left unmatched. Germline CDR1 reads SGHVS; CDR2 reads FNYEAQ. The length of the CDR3 is 15 residues. For the CDR3, the DNA is TGTGCCAGCAGCTTTCCGGGACAGGGTACCTACGAGCAGTACTTC. Its protein product is CASSFPGQGTYEQYF.

This clonotype was detected a few times. This sequence joins TRBV3-1 and TRBJ1-5; 8 bases match TRBD1. The CDR3 runs 16 residues. Germline CDR1 reads LGHDT; CDR2 reads YNNKEL (reference sequence). With V trimmed by 4 bases and J by 9 bases, 14 bases remained unmatched. CDR3 nucleotide sequence: TGTGCCAGCAGCCGATCCGGGACAGGTGGAATTTGGCCCCAGCATTTT. Encoded protein: CASSRSGTGGIWPQHF. Combining the CDR3 with reference TRBV3-1 and TRBJ1-5 gives the whole variable domain DTAVSQTPKYLVTQMGNDKSIKCEQNLGHDTMYWYKQDSKKFLKIMFSYNNKELIINETVPNRFSPKSPDKAHLNLHINSLELGDSAVYFCASSRSGTGGIWPQHFGDGTRLSIL.

This clonotype occurred many times. The chain has TRBV14 and TRBJ2-3, with D unclear. V lost 3 bases, J lost 4 bases, and 5 bases lay in between. The germline V gene has CDR1 SGHDN and CDR2 FVKESK. This CDR3 is 12 amino acids long. CDR3: CASSHVPDTQYF. CDR3 in DNA: TGTGCCAGCAGCCATGTTCCAGATACGCAGTATTTT.

The V gene is TRBV7-9, the J gene TRBJ2-3; the D gene could be TRBD1 or TRBD2 (5 bases each). The CDR3 has 13 amino acids. Deletions cut 5 bases from V and 2 bases from J, with 8 bases between. The V gene's germline CDR1 is SEHNR and CDR2 FQNEAQ (reference sequence). This CDR3 is CASSAGATDTQYF. DNA for the CDR3: TGTGCCAGCAGCGCCGGGGCCACAGATACGCAGTATTTT.

The chain combines TRBV20-1 with TRBJ2-7; a weak D match, TRBD2 (5 bases). Germline CDR1 reads DFQATT; CDR2 reads SNEGSKA (reference sequence). The CDR3 sequence is 14 residues long. Trimming took off 1 base at V and 3 bases at J, with 13 bases between the two ends. The CDR3 loop reads CSARAAGLGYEQYF. The CDR3 nucleotides read TGCAGTGCTAGAGCTGCGGGCTTAGGCTACGAGCAGTACTTC.

This clonotype was recorded many times. This chain connects TRBV7-2 to TRBJ2-2; 7 nucleotides align to TRBD2. The J segment lost 1 base and the V segment lost 5 bases, leaving 13 bases of the junction unmatched. Germline CDR1 is SGHTA and CDR2 is FQGNSA. The CDR3 has 18 amino acids. CDR3 bases: TGTGCCAGCAGCCCCTTGGGGGGGTCCCTTAGGAACACCGGGGAGCTGTTTTTT. Encoded protein: CASSPLGGSLRNTGELFF.

This chain connects TRBV20-1 to TRBJ2-2, with TRBD2 identical over 9 bases. Trimming at V came to 0 bases and at J to 9 bases, leaving 5 bases not matched to a gene. CDR1 and CDR2 (germline): DFQATT, SNEGSKA (reference sequence). The CDR3 sequence is 14 residues long. The CDR3 is CSARDSLAGRELFF. As DNA, the CDR3 is TGCAGTGCTAGAGATTCGCTAGCGGGGAGGGAGCTGTTTTTT.

This clonotype was seen only a few times. The rearrangement links TRBV5-6 to TRBJ2-5; D gene uncertain. Germline V CDR1 and CDR2: SGHDT, YYEEEE. This CDR3 region has 16 residues. Trimming left V 4 bases short and J 0 bases short, with 16 bases between. CDR3 sequence: CASSAPEIGYQETQYF. Written as DNA, the CDR3 is TGTGCCAGCAGCGCCCCCGAGATAGGGTACCAAGAGACCCAGTACTTC.

This clonotype was detected only once. This rearrangement joins TRBV6-2 or TRBV6-3 to TRBJ2-7; TRBD2 agrees at 10 bases. Losses at the gene ends were 6 bases for V and 2 bases for J; bases not matched to a gene: 7. The CDR3 length is 15 residues. Germline V gene lookup returns CDR1 MNHEY and CDR2 SVGEGT. The CDR3: CASRTPSGGTYEQYF. Written as DNA, the CDR3 is TGTGCCAGCAGGACCCCTAGCGGGGGAACCTACGAGCAGTACTTC.